One and the same sample provided the 25 T cell receptor beta chains below, sequenced in a study of cytomegalovirus exposure and HLA in healthy donors. It was with 60 Vbeta and 13 Jbeta primers that the PCR ran. TCRdb's table, derived via immunoSEQ multiplex PCR, lists solely in-frame clones and lacks some. Its listing shows around 100,000 clones. Input material: PBMCs. The origin of the receptors is a man aged 40-50 years in good health and CMV-seronegative.

The chain links TRBV6-5 to TRBJ1-2; D possibly corresponds to TRBD1 (5 bases). V was cut by 5 bases and J by 1 base, with 11 bases left in between. Germline V lookup: CDR1 MNHEY, CDR2 SVGAGI. The CDR3 is 14 residues long. This CDR3 reads CASSPLGGNYGYTF. The CDR3 DNA follows: TGTGCCAGCAGTCCACTGGGGGGTAACTATGGCTACACCTTC.

The chain is built from TRBV19 and TRBJ2-3; no definite D call. Germline V gene data show CDR1 as LNHDA and CDR2 as SQIVND (reference sequence). Between the trimmed V and J ends, which lost 7 bases and 10 bases, there was a span of 9 bases. This CDR3 comprises 10 residues. The CDR3 spells CASTPGPQYF. The CDR3 DNA follows: TGTGCCAGTACCCCCGGTCCGCAGTATTTT.

This chain joins TRBV4-3 and TRBJ1-5, with a tentative D call TRBD1 (5 bases). V lost 0 bases to trimming and J lost 0 bases, with 12 bases between them. Germline values: CDR1 LGHNA, CDR2 YSLEER. The CDR3 totals 17 residues. The CDR3 protein is CASSQESWGNSNQPQHF. The CDR3, as DNA: TGCGCCAGCAGCCAAGAAAGCTGGGGCAATAGCAATCAGCCCCAGCATTTT.

The chain employs TRBV11-2 and TRBJ1-2; maybe TRBD1 (6 bases). CDR1 and CDR2 from the germline V gene are SGHAT and FQNNGV. V was pared by 2 bases and J by 0 bases, with 7 bases between. The CDR3 totals 14 residues. CDR3 region: CASSLTGSNYGYTF. The CDR3 DNA reads TGTGCCAGCAGCTTAACAGGGTCTAACTATGGCTACACCTTC.

CDR3 in amino acids: CASSLAQGREETQYF. The CDR3 coding sequence is TGTGCCAGCAGCTTGGCTCAGGGGCGTGAAGAGACCCAGTACTTC. The V and J genes are TRBV5-6 and TRBJ2-5; D might be TRBD1 (6 bases). Germline V gene sequence: CDR1 SGHDT, CDR2 YYEEEE. The germline V and J ends were trimmed by 0 bases and 3 bases, with 12 bases remaining between them. The CDR3 sequence is 15 residues long. Combining the CDR3 with reference TRBV5-6 and TRBJ2-5 gives the whole variable domain DAGVTQSPTHLIKTRGQQVTLRCSPKSGHDTVSWYQQALGQGPQFIFQYYEEEERQRGNFPDRFSGHQFPNYSSELNVNALLLGDSALYLCASSLAQGREETQYFGPGTRLLVL.

This chain connects TRBV28 to TRBJ2-7; TRBD1 aligns across 7 bases. CDR1 MDHEN and CDR2 SYDVKM come from the germline V gene. V gave up 6 bases and J gave up 2 bases; unmatched junction bases: 7. This CDR3 comprises 14 residues. The CDR3: CASRATGLPYEQYF. DNA for the CDR3: TGTGCCAGCAGGGCGACAGGGCTCCCCTACGAGCAGTACTTC.

The CDR3 protein is CASSPGTGVSYTF. Written as DNA, the CDR3 is TGTGCCAGCAGTCCCGGGACAGGGGTTAGCTACACCTTC. The chain recombines TRBV27 with TRBJ1-2, with 10 positions matching TRBD1. V dropped 5 bases and J dropped 9; count of bases not matched to a gene: 6. The CDR3 runs 13 residues. Germline V gene lookup returns CDR1 MNHEY and CDR2 SMNVEV (reference sequence).

This chain links TRBV10-3 with TRBJ1-5; no definite D call. This CDR3 has 13 residues. Per the germline V gene, CDR1 is ENHRY and CDR2 is SYGVKD. With 4 bases removed from V and 4 bases from J, the gap between germline ends came to 8 bases. The CDR3 loop is CAISVAANQPQHF. The CDR3 DNA sequence: TGTGCCATCAGTGTGGCGGCGAATCAGCCCCAGCATTTT.

The chain recombines TRBV5-1 with TRBJ2-7; 14 bases are a match to TRBD2. After removal of 0 bases from V and 6 bases from J, the junction contained 2 bases not matched to a gene. Looked up from germline, CDR1 is SGHRS and CDR2 is YFSETQ. This CDR3 region has 15 residues. The CDR3 region has the DNA TGCGCCAGCAGCTTGGGACTAGCGGGAGGGGGCGAGCAGTACTTC. Amino acid sequence: CASSLGLAGGGEQYF. The whole variable domain, remainder taken from reference TRBV5-1 and TRBJ2-7, is KAGVTQTPRYLIKTRGQQVTLSCSPISGHRSVSWYQQTPGQGLQFLFEYFSETQRNKGNFPGRFSGRQFSNSRSEMNVSTLELGDSALYLCASSLGLAGGGEQYFGPGTRLTVT.

The chain combines TRBV19 with TRBJ2-7; D unresolved. The germline gives CDR1 LNHDA, CDR2 SQIVND (reference sequence). The CDR3 is 13 residues long. Trimming pared 5 bases from V and 0 bases from J, leaving 8 bases between. DNA for the CDR3: TGTGCCAGTAGTGTCTTGAGCTCCTACGAGCAGTACTTC. Translated: CASSVLSSYEQYF.

The chain recombines TRBV7-8 with TRBJ1-4; D is possibly TRBD1 (5 bases). CDR3 size: 16 residues. The germline CDR1 and CDR2 sequences are SGHVS and FQNEAQ. Trimming took off 2 bases at V and 2 bases at J, with 12 bases between the two ends. In DNA form, the CDR3 reads TGTGCCAGCAGCTTACGTCAGGGAGGGACTAATGAAAAACTGTTTTTT. It specifies CASSLRQGGTNEKLFF.

The V gene is TRBV9, the J gene TRBJ2-3; 8 bases match TRBD1. V trimming: 7 bases; J trimming: 0 bases; junction bases outside the gene matches: 10. The CDR3 spans 16 residues. CDR1 SGDLS and CDR2 YYNGEE come from the germline V gene. DNA for the CDR3: TGTGCCAGCGGGACAGGAAAATATCCGAGCACAGATACGCAGTATTTT. Amino acids: CASGTGKYPSTDTQYF.

The rearrangement uses TRBV2 and TRBJ2-2; D may be TRBD1 (6 bases). The germline V gene has CDR1 SNHLY and CDR2 FYNNEI. The CDR3 has 15 amino acids. V lost 5 bases and J 5 bases, leaving 15 bases between the germline ends. This chain's CDR3 is CASSPQGRRTGELFF. The CDR3 nucleotides read TGTGCCAGCAGTCCTCAGGGGAGAAGAACCGGGGAGCTGTTTTTT.

V is TRBV7-6 and J is TRBJ2-1; D unresolved. The CDR3 has 13 residues. With 1 base removed from V and 4 bases from J, the gap between germline ends came to 5 bases. Germline loops: CDR1 SGHVS, CDR2 FNYEAQ. CDR3 protein: CASSLGRYNEQFF. DNA of the CDR3: TGTGCCAGCAGCTTAGGGAGATACAATGAGCAGTTCTTC.

This chain joins TRBV5-1 and TRBJ1-2; 12 nucleotides agree with TRBD1. After removal of 4 bases from V and 6 bases from J, the junction contained 7 bases not matched to a gene. Germline lookup yields CDR1 SGHRS and CDR2 YFSETQ. The CDR3 totals 15 residues. This CDR3 reads CASSVPGQGAHGYTF. CDR3 nucleotide sequence: TGCGCCAGCAGCGTGCCGGGACAGGGGGCTCATGGCTACACCTTC.

The CDR3 DNA reads TGCGCCAGCAGCTCTGTCGAACAGGGGGGGTCTGAAGCTTTCTTT. Translation gives CASSSVEQGGSEAFF. The chain combines TRBV5-1 with TRBJ1-1, with 8 bases matching TRBD1. Germline CDR1 and CDR2: SGHRS and YFSETQ. The CDR3 extends over 15 amino acids. With 3 bases clipped from V and 6 bases from J, the junction kept 10 bases outside the gene matches.

The chain joins TRBV27 to TRBJ2-7; 12 bases are a match to TRBD2. The CDR3 is 16 residues long. Losses at the gene ends were 3 bases for V and 3 bases for J; bases not matched to a gene: 6. Germline V gene sequence: CDR1 MNHEY, CDR2 SMNVEV (reference sequence). This chain's CDR3 is CASSFSSTSGSYEQYF. In nucleotides, the CDR3 is TGTGCCAGCAGTTTCTCCTCGACTAGCGGGAGCTACGAGCAGTACTTC.

The chain has TRBV14 and TRBJ2-7; D is unclear. The CDR3 totals 12 residues. CDR1 SGHDN and CDR2 FVKESK come from the germline V gene. Trimming cost V 2 bases and J 5 bases, with 7 bases left between them. Here the CDR3 DNA reads TGTGCCAGCAGCCAATCACAGAACGAGCAGTACTTC. This translates into CASSQSQNEQYF. The entire variable domain, with the rest obtained from reference TRBV14 and TRBJ2-7, is as follows: EAGVTQFPSHSVIEKGQTVTLRCDPISGHDNLYWYRRVMGKEIKFLLHFVKESKQDESGMPNNRFLAERTGGTYSTLKVQPAELEDSGVYFCASSQSQNEQYFGPGTRLTVT.

The rearrangement uses TRBV18 and TRBJ1-1, with 8 bases identical to TRBD1. Germline CDR1 and CDR2: KGHSH and LQKENI. The CDR3 consists of 17 residues. After removal of 2 bases from V and 4 bases from J, the junction contained 12 bases not matched to a gene. DNA for the CDR3: TGTGCCAGCTCACCAAACCTCGGACAGGGTAAATTCACTGAAGCTTTCTTT. It translates to CASSPNLGQGKFTEAFF.

The V call is TRBV19, the J call TRBJ1-5; TRBD1 matches 9 bases. The CDR3 length is 17 residues. J gave up 1 base and V 5 bases, and 9 bases lay outside the gene matches. Germline loops: CDR1 LNHDA, CDR2 SQIVND (reference sequence). The CDR3 region has the DNA TGTGCCAGTAGTTTTTCCGGGACAGGGATAAGCAATCAGCCCCAGCATTTT. It translates to CASSFSGTGISNQPQHF. The full variable domain, with the rest looked up from reference TRBV19 and TRBJ1-5, is DGGITQSPKYLFRKEGQNVTLSCEQNLNHDAMYWYRQDPGQGLRLIYYSQIVNDFQKGDIAEGYSVSREKKESFPLTVTSAQKNPTAFYLCASSFSGTGISNQPQHFGDGTRLSIL.

The J gene is TRBJ2-3, the V gene TRBV9, with 7 bases identical to TRBD2. Looked up from germline, CDR1 is SGDLS and CDR2 is YYNGEE. The CDR3 length is 15 residues. The ends lost 2 bases at V and 0 bases at J; junction bases unmatched: 3. The CDR3 protein is CASSVTSASTDTQYF. The DNA for the CDR3 is TGTGCCAGCAGCGTTACTAGCGCTAGCACAGATACGCAGTATTTT.

The rearrangement uses TRBV4-3 and TRBJ2-2; D not resolved. From germline, CDR1 is LGHNA and CDR2 YSLEER. V was pared by 4 bases and J by 1 base, with 10 bases between. CDR3 length equals 15 residues. As DNA, the CDR3 is TGCGCCAGCAGCCCTTACGCCGGGAACACCGGGGAGCTGTTTTTT. Encoded protein: CASSPYAGNTGELFF.

This chain connects TRBV29-1 to TRBJ2-1; a possible D gene is TRBD2 (6 bases). V was cut by 5 bases and J by 7 bases, with 18 bases left in between. The CDR3 length is 14 residues. CDR1 and CDR2 from the germline V gene are SQVTM and ANQGSEA. The CDR3 DNA reads TGCAGCGTTATTTGGGCGCTTCGGGGGAATGAGCAGTTCTTC. Translation gives CSVIWALRGNEQFF.

The chain is built from TRBV7-2 and TRBJ2-2; the D is unclear. Germline V gene sequence: CDR1 SGHTA, CDR2 FQGNSA. The length of the CDR3 is 15 residues. Trimming stripped 2 bases from V and 4 bases from J, with 11 bases between. The CDR3 DNA reads as TGTGCCAGCAGCTTATTTGCGATTCCCACCGGGGAGCTGTTTTTT. Protein product: CASSLFAIPTGELFF. Full variable domain (outside the CDR3, taken from reference TRBV7-2 and TRBJ2-2): GAGVSQSPSNKVTEKGKDVELRCDPISGHTALYWYRQSLGQGLEFLIYFQGNSAPDKSGLPSDRFSAERTGGSVSTLTIQRTQQEDSAVYLCASSLFAIPTGELFFGEGSRLTVL.

Written as DNA, the CDR3 is TGTGCCAGCAGCACCCCCCGGACAGGGATCGAGTCCTACGAGCAGTACTTC. The encoded protein is CASSTPRTGIESYEQYF. This chain connects TRBV7-9 to TRBJ2-7, with 8 bases aligning to TRBD1. The CDR3 is 17 amino acids. V shed 5 bases, J shed 1 base, and the junction held 13 bases outside the gene matches. CDR1 SEHNR and CDR2 FQNEAQ come from the germline V gene (reference sequence).